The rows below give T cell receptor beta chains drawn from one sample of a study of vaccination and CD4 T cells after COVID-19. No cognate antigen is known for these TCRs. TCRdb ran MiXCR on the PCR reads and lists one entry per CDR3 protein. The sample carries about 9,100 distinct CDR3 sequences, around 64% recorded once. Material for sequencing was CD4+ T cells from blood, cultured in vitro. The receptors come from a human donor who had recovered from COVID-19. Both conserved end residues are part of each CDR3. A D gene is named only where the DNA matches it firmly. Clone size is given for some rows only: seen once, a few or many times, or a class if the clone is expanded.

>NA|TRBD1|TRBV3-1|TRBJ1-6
CASSPGQGGYNSPLHF
TGTGCCAGCAGCCCTGGACAGGGGGGGTATAATTCACCCCTCCACTTT
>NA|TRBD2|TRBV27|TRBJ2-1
CASSPLWTSGLYNEQFF
TGTGCCAGCAGTCCCCTATGGACTAGCGGGCTATACAATGAGCAGTTCTTC
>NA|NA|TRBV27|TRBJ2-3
CASSFRYTNTDTQYF
TGTGCCAGCAGTTTCCGCTACACCAACACAGATACGCAGTATTTT
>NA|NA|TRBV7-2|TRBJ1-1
CASSNMGRDTEAFF
TGTGCCAGCTCAAACATGGGACGCGACACTGAAGCTTTCTTT
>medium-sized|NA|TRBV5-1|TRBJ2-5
CASIGDGRQETQYF
TGCGCCAGCATCGGGGACGGCCGACAAGAGACCCAGTACTTC
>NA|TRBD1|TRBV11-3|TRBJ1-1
CASSTRGINTEAFF
TGTGCCAGCAGCACCAGGGGGATCAACACTGAAGCTTTCTTT
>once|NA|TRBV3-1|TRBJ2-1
CASRTGNEQFF
TGTGCCTCTCGGACGGGGAATGAGCAGTTCTTC
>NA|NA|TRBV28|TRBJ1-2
CASSLSAPYGYTF
TGTGCCAGCAGTCTTAGTGCCCCCTATGGCTACACCTTC
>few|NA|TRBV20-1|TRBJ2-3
CSARGVEGRTDTQYF
TGCAGTGCTAGAGGAGTTGAGGGGAGGACAGATACGCAGTATTTT
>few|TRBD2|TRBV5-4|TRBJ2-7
CASSTLTSGRGEQYF
TGTGCCAGCAGCACCCTTACTAGCGGGAGAGGCGAGCAGTACTTC
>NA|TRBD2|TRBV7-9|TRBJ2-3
CASSLGLAGSTDTQYF
TGTGCCAGCAGCTTGGGACTAGCGGGAAGCACAGATACGCAGTATTTT
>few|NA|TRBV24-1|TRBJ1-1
CATSHGEEAFF
TGTGCCACCAGTCATGGGGAAGAAGCTTTCTTT
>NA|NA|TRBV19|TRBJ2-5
CASSTGTSRETQYF
TGTGCCAGTAGCACCGGGACCAGCAGAGAGACCCAGTACTTC
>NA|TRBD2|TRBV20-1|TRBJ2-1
CSARALAGGPSYNEQFF
TGCAGTGCTAGAGCATTAGCGGGGGGACCTTCCTACAATGAGCAGTTCTTC
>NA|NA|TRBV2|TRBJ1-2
CASSHPRGSVGGYTF
TGTGCCAGCAGCCACCCAAGAGGGTCTGTGGGGGGCTACACCTTC
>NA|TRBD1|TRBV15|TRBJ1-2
CATSRPGQGLYGYTF
TGTGCCACCAGCAGACCGGGACAGGGGCTCTATGGCTACACCTTC
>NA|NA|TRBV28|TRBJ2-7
CASSLKGTGGYEQYF
TGTGCCAGCAGTTTAAAGGGGACTGGGGGGTACGAGCAGTACTTC
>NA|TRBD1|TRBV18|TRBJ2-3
CASSPDRGTDTQYF
TGTGCCAGCTCACCCGACAGGGGGACAGATACGCAGTATTTT
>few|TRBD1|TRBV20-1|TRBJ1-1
CSARDYRGNTEAFF
TGCAGTGCTAGAGATTACAGGGGAAACACTGAAGCTTTCTTT
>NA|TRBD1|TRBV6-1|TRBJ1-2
CASRTGTVSYTF
TGTGCCAGCAGGACCGGGACAGTCTCCTACACCTTC
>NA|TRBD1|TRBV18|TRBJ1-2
CASSNRGGDYGYTF
TGTGCCAGCTCAAACAGGGGAGGAGACTATGGCTACACCTTC
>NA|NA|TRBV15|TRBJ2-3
CATSRDRDPSTDTQYF
TGTGCCACCAGCAGGGACCGGGACCCTAGCACAGATACGCAGTATTTT
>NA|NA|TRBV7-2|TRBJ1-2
CASSLAGTDANYGYTF
TGTGCCAGCAGCTTAGCCGGGACCGACGCTAACTATGGCTACACCTTC
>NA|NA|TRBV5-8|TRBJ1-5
CASSLDHPNTQPQHF
TGTGCCAGCAGCTTAGACCATCCCAATACACAGCCCCAGCATTTT
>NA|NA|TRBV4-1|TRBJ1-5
CASSQATDFWGNQPQHF
TGCGCCAGCAGCCAAGCGACGGACTTTTGGGGCAATCAGCCCCAGCATTTT
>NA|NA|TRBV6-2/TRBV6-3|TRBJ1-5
CASSYSDGYSNQPQHF
TGTGCCAGCAGTTACTCGGACGGCTATAGCAATCAGCCCCAGCATTTT
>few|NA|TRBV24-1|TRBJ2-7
CATREGRQGTPAEQYF
TGTGCCACCAGGGAGGGGAGACAGGGAACCCCTGCCGAGCAGTACTTC
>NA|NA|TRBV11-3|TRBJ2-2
CASTAHEGTGELFF
TGTGCCAGCACGGCTCACGAAGGCACCGGGGAGCTGTTTTTT
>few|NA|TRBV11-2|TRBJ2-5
CASSLDIWETQYF
TGTGCCAGCAGCTTAGATATCTGGGAGACCCAGTACTTC
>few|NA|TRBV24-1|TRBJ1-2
CATSDPIGGYTF
TGTGCCACCTCGGACCCTATAGGAGGCTACACCTTC
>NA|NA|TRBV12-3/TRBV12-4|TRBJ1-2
CASSGGGGYTF
TGTGCCAGCAGTGGGGGGGGAGGCTACACCTTC
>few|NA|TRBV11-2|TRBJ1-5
CASSLARNQPQHF
TGTGCCAGCAGCTTAGCCCGAAATCAGCCCCAGCATTTT
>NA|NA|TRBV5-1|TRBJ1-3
CASSGGASGNTIYF
TGCGCCAGCAGCGGCGGGGCTTCCGGAAACACCATATATTTT
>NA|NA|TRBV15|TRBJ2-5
CATSRDGLVRGTQYF
TGTGCCACCAGCAGAGATGGTTTGGTTAGGGGGACCCAGTACTTC
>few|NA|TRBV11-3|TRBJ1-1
CAVGNTEAFF
TGTGCCGTAGGGAACACTGAAGCTTTCTTT
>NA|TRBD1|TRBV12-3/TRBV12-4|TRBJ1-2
CASSWGDRGRGGYTF
TGTGCCAGCAGCTGGGGGGACAGGGGGCGAGGTGGCTACACCTTC
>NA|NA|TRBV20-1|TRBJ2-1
CSAPSAPNDNEQFF
TGCAGTGCTCCGTCGGCCCCCAACGACAATGAGCAGTTCTTC
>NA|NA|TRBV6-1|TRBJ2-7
CASSEFRDEQYF
TGTGCCAGCAGTGAGTTTCGGGACGAGCAGTACTTC
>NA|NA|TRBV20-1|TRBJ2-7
CSAQRELYTYEQYF
TGCAGTGCGCAACGGGAGCTCTATACCTACGAGCAGTACTTC
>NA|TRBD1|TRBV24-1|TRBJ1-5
CATSPGTGDNQPQHF
TGTGCCACCAGCCCCGGGACAGGGGACAATCAGCCCCAGCATTTT
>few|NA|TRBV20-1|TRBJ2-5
CSARDRVEYRETQYF
TGCAGTGCTAGAGACAGGGTAGAATATCGGGAGACCCAGTACTTC
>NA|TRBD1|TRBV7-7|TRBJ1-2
CAVTGEGYGYTF
TGTGCTGTGACAGGGGAAGGCTATGGCTACACCTTC
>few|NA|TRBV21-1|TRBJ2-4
CASSKAQGVCKNIQYF
TGTGCCAGCAGCAAAGCGCAAGGGGTTTGCAAAAACATTCAGTACTTC
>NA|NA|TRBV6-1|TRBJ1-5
CATSIDQPQHF
TGTGCCACCTCGATAGATCAGCCCCAGCATTTT
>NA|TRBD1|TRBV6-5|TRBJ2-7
CASSYLQGADEQYF
TGTGCCAGCAGTTATTTACAGGGGGCGGACGAGCAGTACTTC
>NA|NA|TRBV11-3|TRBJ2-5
CASSFYPTNQETQYF
TGTGCCAGCAGCTTCTACCCGACAAACCAAGAGACCCAGTACTTC
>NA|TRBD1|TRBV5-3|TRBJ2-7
CARSSGQGPEQYF
TGTGCCAGAAGCTCGGGACAGGGTCCCGAGCAGTACTTC
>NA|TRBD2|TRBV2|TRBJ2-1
CASSEVGGRGYNEQFF
TGTGCCAGCAGTGAAGTGGGCGGGAGGGGGTACAATGAGCAGTTCTTC
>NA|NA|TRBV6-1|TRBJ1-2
CASRPQGMYGYTF
TGTGCCAGCAGACCCCAGGGGATGTATGGCTACACCTTC
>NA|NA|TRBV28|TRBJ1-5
CASSFSGFNQPQHF
TGTGCCAGCAGTTTCTCGGGTTTCAATCAGCCCCAGCATTTT
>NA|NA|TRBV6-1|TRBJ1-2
CAIRGAGVGGYTF
TGTGCCATCCGGGGGGCAGGGGTCGGTGGCTACACCTTC
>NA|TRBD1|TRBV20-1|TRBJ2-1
CSAKQGAHNEQFF
TGCAGTGCTAAACAGGGGGCCCACAATGAGCAGTTCTTC
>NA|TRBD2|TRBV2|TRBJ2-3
CASSLLAGGADTQYF
TGTGCCAGCAGTCTACTAGCGGGAGGGGCAGATACGCAGTATTTT
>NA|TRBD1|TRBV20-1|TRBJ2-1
CSARPGTGVNNEQFF
TGCAGTGCCAGGCCCGGGACAGGGGTCAACAATGAGCAGTTCTTC
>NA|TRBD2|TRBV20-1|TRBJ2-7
CSAIQALAGGGEQYF
TGCAGTGCTATCCAGGCACTAGCGGGAGGGGGGGAGCAGTACTTC
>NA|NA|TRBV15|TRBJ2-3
CATSRQGPTDTQYF
TGTGCCACCAGCAGACAGGGACCCACAGATACGCAGTATTTT
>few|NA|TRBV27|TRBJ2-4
CASSLSPLLPGLGNIQYF
TGTGCCAGCAGTTTATCCCCGCTACTCCCGGGATTGGGAAACATTCAGTACTTC
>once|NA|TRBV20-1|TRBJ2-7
CSAREFRTGGSYEQYF
TGCAGTGCTAGAGAGTTCAGAACCGGGGGCTCCTACGAGCAGTACTTC
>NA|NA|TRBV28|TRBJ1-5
CASSLLGVGQPQHF
TGTGCCAGCAGTTTACTAGGGGTGGGCCAGCCCCAGCATTTT